This is a list of T cell receptor beta chains from one sample in a study of blood T cells in healthy people across ages. MiXCR, applied by TCRdb to the 5' RACE reads, yields one record per CDR3 protein. The table lists over 700,000 distinct CDR3 sequences, roughly 25% of them singletons. These data were likewise used in another study, on T cells of mothers and their children.

Sequencing used blood. The receptor set was obtained from a boy aged 5 to 17 in good health. CDR3s leave out the opening cysteine and the closing phenylalanine or tryptophan. Fields, in order: CDR3 length, V gene, J gene, CDR3 protein.

>12|TRBV9|TRBJ2-3
ASGQGDSTDTQY
>14|TRBV7-9|-
ASTPTEAASSYEQY
>13|TRBV5-1|TRBJ2-5
ASSLAAGLAETQY
>12|TRBV4-2|TRBJ2-1
ASSQDTAYNEQF
>13|TRBV4-1|TRBJ2-7
ASSQRTSGRYEQY
>15|TRBV7-2|TRBJ2-1
ASSSSKGLAGGNEQF
>13|TRBV3-1|TRBJ2-1
ASSPRFDSYNEQF
>11|TRBV5-8|TRBJ2-5
ASSLANKETQY
>13|TRBV7-9|TRBJ1-2
ASSLGRNRGLGYT
>16|TRBV27|-
ASSSGTSGAGAYYEQY